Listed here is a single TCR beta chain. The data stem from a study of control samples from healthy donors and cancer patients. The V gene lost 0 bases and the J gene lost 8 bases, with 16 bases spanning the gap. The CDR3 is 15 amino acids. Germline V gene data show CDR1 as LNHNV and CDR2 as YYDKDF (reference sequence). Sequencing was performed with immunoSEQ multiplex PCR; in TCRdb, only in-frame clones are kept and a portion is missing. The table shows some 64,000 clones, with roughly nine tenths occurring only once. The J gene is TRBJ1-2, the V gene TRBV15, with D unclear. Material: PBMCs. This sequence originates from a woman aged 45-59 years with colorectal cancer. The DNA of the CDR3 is TGTGCCACCAGCAGAGATGGAAACCCACATTCGGGCTACACCTTC. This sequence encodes CATSRDGNPHSGYTF. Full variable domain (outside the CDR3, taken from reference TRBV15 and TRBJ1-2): DAMVIQNPRYQVTQFGKPVTLSCSQTLNHNVMYWYQQKSSQAPKLLFHYYDKDFNNEADTPDNFQSRRPNTSFCFLDIRSPGLGDTAMYLCATSRDGNPHSGYTFGSGTRLTVV.